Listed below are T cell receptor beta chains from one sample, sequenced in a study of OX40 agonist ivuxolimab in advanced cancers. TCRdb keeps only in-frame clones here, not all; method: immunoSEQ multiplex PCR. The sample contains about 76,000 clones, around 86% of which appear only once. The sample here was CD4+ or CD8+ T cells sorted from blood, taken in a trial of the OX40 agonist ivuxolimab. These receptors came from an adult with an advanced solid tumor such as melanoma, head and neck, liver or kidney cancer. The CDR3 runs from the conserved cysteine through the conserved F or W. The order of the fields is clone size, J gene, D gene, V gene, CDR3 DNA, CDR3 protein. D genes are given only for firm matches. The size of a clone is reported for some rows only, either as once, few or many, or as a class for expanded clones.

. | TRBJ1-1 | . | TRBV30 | TGTGCCTGGAGTTGGGGGATGAACACTGAAGCTTTCTTT | CAWSWGMNTEAFF
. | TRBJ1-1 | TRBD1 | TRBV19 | TGTGCCAGTAAAGGGACAGGTGTAACTGAAGCTTTCTTT | CASKGTGVTEAFF
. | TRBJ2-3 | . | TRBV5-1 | TGCGCCAGCAGACCGGGAAACCCTAGCACAGATACGCAGTATTTT | CASRPGNPSTDTQYF
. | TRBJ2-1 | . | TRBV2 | TGTGCCAGCAACGGACAGATCGAGCAGTTCTTC | CASNGQIEQFF
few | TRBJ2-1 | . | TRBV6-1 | TGTGCCAGCAGTGAGGCCGCCAGGGCCGTCGGCAATGAGCAGTTCTTC | CASSEAARAVGNEQFF
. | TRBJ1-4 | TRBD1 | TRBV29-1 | TGCAGCGGAATCGGGACAGGGGAAAAACTGTTTTTT | CSGIGTGEKLFF
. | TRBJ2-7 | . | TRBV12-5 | TGTGCTAGTGTCCTGACCTACGAGCAGTACTTC | CASVLTYEQYF
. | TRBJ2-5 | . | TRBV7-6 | TGTGCCAGCAGCCCCAGGGTTATGGAGACCCAGTACTTC | CASSPRVMETQYF
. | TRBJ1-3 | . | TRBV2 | TGTGCCAGCGGACGACGGGGATCTGGAAACACCATATATTTT | CASGRRGSGNTIYF
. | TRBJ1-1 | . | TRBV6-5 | TGTGCCAGCAGAGCCCTCGGGACGAACACTGAAGCTTTCTTT | CASRALGTNTEAFF
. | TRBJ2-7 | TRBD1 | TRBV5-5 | TGTGCCAGCAGCTTGGATCGGGACAGGGGTGAGCAGTACTTC | CASSLDRDRGEQYF
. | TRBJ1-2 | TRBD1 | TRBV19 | TGTGCCAGTAGCCCGGGACAGGGGGCGTCCTATGGCTACACCTTC | CASSPGQGASYGYTF
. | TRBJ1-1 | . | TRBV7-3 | TGTGCCAGCAGCCCTGAGCTGGGGCGTACTGAAGCTTTCTTT | CASSPELGRTEAFF
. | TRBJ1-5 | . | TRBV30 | TGTGCCTGGAGTGTAGGTGCAGGGAAAAATAGCAATCAGCCCCAGCATTTT | CAWSVGAGKNSNQPQHF
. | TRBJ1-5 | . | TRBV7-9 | TGTGCCAGCAGCTCCCAGGGATCCGATCAGCCCCAGCATTTT | CASSSQGSDQPQHF
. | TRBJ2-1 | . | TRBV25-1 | TGTGCCAGCAGTGAAGGAGGAAGGGGGAACTACAATGAGCAGTTCTTC | CASSEGGRGNYNEQFF
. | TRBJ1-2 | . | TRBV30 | TGTGCCTGGAGTCTCCAAGGAAGGGGGGCCAGGACCTATGGCTACACCTTC | CAWSLQGRGARTYGYTF
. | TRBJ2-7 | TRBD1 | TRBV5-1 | TGCGCCAGCAGTACCGGGACAGACTACGAGCAGTACTTC | CASSTGTDYEQYF
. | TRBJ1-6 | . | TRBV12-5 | TGTGCTAGTGGTTTGGGACCTTCAAACTCCTATAATTCACCCCTCCACTTT | CASGLGPSNSYNSPLHF
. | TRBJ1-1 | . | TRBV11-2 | TGTGCCAGCAGCTTAGAGGTAGGGGGGTACACTGAAGCTTTCTTT | CASSLEVGGYTEAFF
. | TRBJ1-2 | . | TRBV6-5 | TGTGCCAGCAGCCGACGGGACATTAATGGCTACACCTTC | CASSRRDINGYTF
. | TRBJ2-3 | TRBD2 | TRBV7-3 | TGTGCCAGCAGCGGACGCGGGGGGAGCACAGATACGCAGTATTTT | CASSGRGGSTDTQYF
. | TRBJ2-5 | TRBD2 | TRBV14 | TGTGCCAGCAGCCAGTTTCGGGAGGTCGGGTACCAAGAGACCCAGTACTTC | CASSQFREVGYQETQYF
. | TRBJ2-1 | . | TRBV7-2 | TGTGCCAGCAGCTTAGCGCAGGGGGGAGGGGAGCAGTTCTTC | CASSLAQGGGEQFF